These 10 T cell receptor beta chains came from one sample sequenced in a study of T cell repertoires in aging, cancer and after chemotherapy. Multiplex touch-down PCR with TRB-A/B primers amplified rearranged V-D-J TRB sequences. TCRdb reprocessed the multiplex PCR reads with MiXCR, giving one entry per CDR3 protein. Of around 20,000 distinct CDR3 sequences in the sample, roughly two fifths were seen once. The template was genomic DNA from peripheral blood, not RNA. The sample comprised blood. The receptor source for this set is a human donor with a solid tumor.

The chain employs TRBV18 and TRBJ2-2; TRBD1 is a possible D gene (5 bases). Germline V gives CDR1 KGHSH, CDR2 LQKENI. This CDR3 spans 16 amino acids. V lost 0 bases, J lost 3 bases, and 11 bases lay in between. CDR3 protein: CASSPPGRQYTGELFF. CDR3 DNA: TGTGCCAGCTCACCACCGGGCCGACAGTACACCGGGGAGCTGTTTTTT. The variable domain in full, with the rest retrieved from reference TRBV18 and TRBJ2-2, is NAGVMQNPRHLVRRRGQEARLRCSPMKGHSHVYWYRQLPEEGLKFMVYLQKENIIDESGMPKERFSAEFPKEGPSILRIQQVVRGDSAAYFCASSPPGRQYTGELFFGEGSRLTVL.

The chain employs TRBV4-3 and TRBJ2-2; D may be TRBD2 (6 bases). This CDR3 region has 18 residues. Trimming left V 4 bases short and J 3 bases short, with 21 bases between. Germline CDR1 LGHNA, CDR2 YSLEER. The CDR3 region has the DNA TGCGCCAGCAGCCGCTCTCCGCCCCAGGGCGGGGACACCGGGGAGCTGTTTTTT. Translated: CASSRSPPQGGDTGELFF.

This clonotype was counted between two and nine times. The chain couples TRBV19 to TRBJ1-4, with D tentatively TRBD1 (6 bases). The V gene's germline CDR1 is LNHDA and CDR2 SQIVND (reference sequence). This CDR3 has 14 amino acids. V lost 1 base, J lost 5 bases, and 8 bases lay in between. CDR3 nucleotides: TGTGCCAGTAGTATAGCGGACAGAAATGAAAAACTGTTTTTT. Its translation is CASSIADRNEKLFF. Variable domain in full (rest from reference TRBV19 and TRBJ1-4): DGGITQSPKYLFRKEGQNVTLSCEQNLNHDAMYWYRQDPGQGLRLIYYSQIVNDFQKGDIAEGYSVSREKKESFPLTVTSAQKNPTAFYLCASSIADRNEKLFFGSGTQLSVL.

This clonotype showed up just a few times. The CDR3 sequence: CASSYSQQANEQFF. CDR3 sequence (DNA): TGTGCCAGCAGCTACTCACAGCAGGCTAATGAGCAGTTCTTC. The rearrangement links TRBV5-4 to TRBJ2-1; no clear D. With 3 bases removed from V and 7 bases from J, the gap between germline ends came to 14 bases. This CDR3 contains 14 residues. Germline V lookup: CDR1 SGHNT, CDR2 YYREEE (reference sequence). Variable domain in full (rest from reference TRBV5-4 and TRBJ2-1): ETGVTQSPTHLIKTRGQQVTLRCSSQSGHNTVSWYQQALGQGPQFIFQYYREEENGRGNFPPRFSGLQFPNYSSELNVNALELDDSALYLCASSYSQQANEQFFGPGTRLTVL.

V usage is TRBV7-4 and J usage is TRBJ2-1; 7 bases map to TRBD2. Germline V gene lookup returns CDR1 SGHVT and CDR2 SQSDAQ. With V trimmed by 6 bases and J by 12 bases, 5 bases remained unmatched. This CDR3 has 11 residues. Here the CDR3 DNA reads TGTGCCAGCAGTATGGGGGGGGGGCAGTTCTTC. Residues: CASSMGGGQFF.

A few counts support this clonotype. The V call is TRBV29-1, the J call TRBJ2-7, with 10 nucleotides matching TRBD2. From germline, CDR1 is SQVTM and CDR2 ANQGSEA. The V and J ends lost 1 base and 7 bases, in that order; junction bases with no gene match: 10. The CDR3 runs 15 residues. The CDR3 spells CSVEGYLAGAGEQYF. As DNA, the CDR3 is TGCAGCGTTGAAGGGTATCTAGCGGGAGCTGGGGAGCAGTACTTC.

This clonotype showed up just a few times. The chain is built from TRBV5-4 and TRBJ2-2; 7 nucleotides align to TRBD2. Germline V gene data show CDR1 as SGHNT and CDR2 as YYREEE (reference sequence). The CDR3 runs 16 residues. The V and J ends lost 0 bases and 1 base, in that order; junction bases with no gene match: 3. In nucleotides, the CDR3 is TGTGCCAGCAGCTTGGGGCGGGGGAGGAACACCGGGGAGCTGTTTTTT. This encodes CASSLGRGRNTGELFF.

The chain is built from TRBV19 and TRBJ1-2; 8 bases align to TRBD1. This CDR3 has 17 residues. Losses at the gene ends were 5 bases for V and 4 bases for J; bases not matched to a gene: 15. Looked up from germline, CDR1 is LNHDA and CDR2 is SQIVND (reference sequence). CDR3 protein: CASSSLPTGALAYGYTF. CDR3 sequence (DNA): TGTGCCAGTAGTTCGCTTCCGACAGGGGCCCTAGCCTATGGCTACACCTTC.

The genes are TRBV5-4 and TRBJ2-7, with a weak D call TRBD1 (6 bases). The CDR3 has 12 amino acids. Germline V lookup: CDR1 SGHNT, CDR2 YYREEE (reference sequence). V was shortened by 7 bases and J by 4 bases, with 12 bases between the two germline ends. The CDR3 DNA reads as TGTGCCAGCGCACAGGGTGGGTACGAGCAGTACTTC. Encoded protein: CASAQGGYEQYF.

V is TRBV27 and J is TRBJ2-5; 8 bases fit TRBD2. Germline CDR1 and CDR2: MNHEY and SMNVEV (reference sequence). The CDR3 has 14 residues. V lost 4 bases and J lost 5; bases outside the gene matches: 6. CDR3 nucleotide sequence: TGTGCCAGCAGTTACACTAGCGGTCGGGAGACCCAGTACTTC. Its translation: CASSYTSGRETQYF.